What follows are 15 T cell receptor beta chains derived from one specimen sequenced in a study of blood T cells in healthy people across ages. Alongside a J-beta primer mix, a sample-barcoded 5' primer served in a second PCR lasting about 7 to 12 cycles. A single record per CDR3 protein comes from TCRdb applying MiXCR to the 5' RACE reads. The sample records 700,000 to 950,000 distinct CDR3 sequences, roughly 43% being singletons. Specimen: blood. These receptors came from a woman aged 55 to 70 in good health.

This clonotype was seen only a few times. The chain combines TRBV7-2 with TRBJ2-2, with 10 bases lining up with TRBD1. CDR3 length: 15 residues. J gave up 4 bases and V 7 bases, and 6 bases lay outside the gene matches. The germline V gene encodes CDR1 SGHTA and CDR2 FQGNSA. The CDR3 loop reads CASNRQGASTGELFF. The CDR3 nucleotides are TGTGCCAGCAACCGACAGGGGGCGAGCACCGGGGAGCTGTTTTTT.

The V call is TRBV4-2, the J call TRBJ2-2; 9 bases are a match to TRBD2. The V and J ends lost 4 bases and 2 bases, in that order; junction bases with no gene match: 8. Per germline, CDR1 LGHNA and CDR2 YNFKEQ. The CDR3 has 17 residues. Here the CDR3 reads CASSLTLAGTNTGELFF. The CDR3 coding sequence is TGTGCCAGCAGCCTTACCCTAGCGGGGACAAACACCGGGGAGCTGTTTTTT.

This chain links TRBV28 with TRBJ2-7; 13 positions agree with TRBD2. With V trimmed by 5 bases and J by 6 bases, 13 bases remained unmatched. There are 17 residues in the CDR3. CDR1 is MDHEN and CDR2 is SYDVKM in the germline V gene. CDR3 in amino acids: CASSQELTSGRNREQYF. CDR3 nucleotide sequence: TGTGCCAGCAGTCAAGAGCTGACTAGCGGGAGGAATCGCGAGCAGTACTTC.

The chain combines TRBV29-1 with TRBJ2-5; D might be TRBD1 (5 bases). CDR1 is SQVTM, CDR2 ANQGSEA, per germline. V dropped 7 bases and J dropped 3 bases, with 12 bases sitting between them. The CDR3 covers 12 residues. Here the CDR3 DNA reads TGCAGCGCAGGACACGTAGAAGAGACCCAGTACTTC. Protein sequence: CSAGHVEETQYF. The complete variable domain, with remaining parts taken from reference TRBV29-1 and TRBJ2-5, reads SAVISQKPSRDICQRGTSLTIQCQVDSQVTMMFWYRQQPGQSLTLIATANQGSEATYESGFVIDKFPISRPNLTFSTLTVSNMSPEDSSIYLCSAGHVEETQYFGPGTRLLVL.

This clonotype appeared a few times. The V call is TRBV20-1, the J call TRBJ1-5, with TRBD1 matching 8 bases. The germline V gene has CDR1 DFQATT and CDR2 SNEGSKA (reference sequence). V gave up 6 bases and J gave up 6 bases; unmatched junction bases: 10. This CDR3 has 14 amino acids. CDR3 DNA sequence: TGCAGTGCAACTACAGGGACAGGATTTCAGCCCCAGCATTTT. It codes for CSATTGTGFQPQHF.

This rearrangement joins TRBV3-1 to TRBJ2-4; D possibly corresponds to TRBD1 (6 bases). The CDR3 length is 15 residues. The germline gives CDR1 LGHDT, CDR2 YNNKEL (reference sequence). V was pared by 0 bases and J by 11 bases, with 17 bases between. The CDR3 region is CASSQDSTGQGVQYF. DNA of the CDR3: TGTGCCAGCAGCCAAGATTCGACAGGTCAAGGAGTTCAGTACTTC.

The rearrangement links TRBV20-1 to TRBJ2-5; 8 bases map to TRBD1. The length of the CDR3 is 17 residues. With V trimmed by 0 bases and J by 1 base, 10 bases remained unmatched. CDR1 is DFQATT, CDR2 SNEGSKA, per germline (reference sequence). DNA of the CDR3: TGCAGTGCTAGAGATGTCCGGACAGGGTCTATCCAAGAGACCCAGTACTTC. As protein: CSARDVRTGSIQETQYF.

With respect to this clonotype: This clone may be a read error of a much larger clone one base away. The chain carries TRBV24-1 and TRBJ2-7; 8 bases map to TRBD1. Trimming took 5 bases from V and 7 from J; bases not matched to a gene: 12. The length of the CDR3 is 15 residues. Germline CDR1 reads KGHDR; CDR2 reads SFDVKD. The CDR3 reads CATSASGQVGNEQYF. The CDR3 DNA follows: TGTGCCACCAGTGCCTCGGGACAGGTAGGCAATGAGCAGTACTTC.

Only a few counts were recorded for this clonotype. This rearrangement joins TRBV12-5 to TRBJ2-6; D may match TRBD1 or TRBD2 (5 bases each). Germline V lookup: CDR1 LGHNT, CDR2 FRNRAP. There are 17 residues in the CDR3. V gave up 5 bases and J gave up 4 bases, with 18 bases separating them. The CDR3 protein is CASGLRATGSGANVLTF. In DNA, the CDR3 is TGTGCTAGTGGTCTGAGGGCAACAGGTTCAGGGGCCAACGTCCTGACTTTC.

The chain is built from TRBV29-1 and TRBJ1-2; no firm D call. Deletions cut 7 bases from V and 7 bases from J, with 16 bases between. The CDR3 is 12 amino acids. The germline gives CDR1 SQVTM, CDR2 ANQGSEA. CDR3 nucleotide sequence: TGCAGCGGCCGGGAGAGACCCGCTGGCTACACCTTC. This sequence encodes CSGRERPAGYTF.

This clonotype appeared a few times. The V call is TRBV7-2, the J call TRBJ2-2; 8 bases agree with TRBD2. This CDR3 is built from 15 residues. J lost 4 bases, V lost 2 bases, and 3 bases had no gene match. CDR1 and CDR2 from the germline V gene are SGHTA and FQGNSA. CDR3 coding DNA: TGTGCCAGCAGCTTACCGGGAGGGGGCACCGGGGAGCTGTTTTTT. This translates into CASSLPGGGTGELFF.

J is TRBJ2-3 and V is TRBV20-1; D unclear. The CDR3 sequence is 14 residues long. The germline CDR1 and CDR2 sequences are DFQATT and SNEGSKA (reference sequence). Deletions cut 5 bases from V and 1 base from J, with 13 bases between. This CDR3 reads CSAPTPLGTDTQYF. The CDR3 DNA sequence: TGCAGTGCTCCGACACCCCTAGGCACAGATACGCAGTATTTT.

This clonotype came up a few times. The chain recombines TRBV25-1 with TRBJ1-1; tentative D call: TRBD1 (5 bases). Trimming left V 5 bases short and J 5 bases short, with 12 bases between. This CDR3 comprises 13 residues. Germline V gene data show CDR1 as MGHDK and CDR2 as SYGVNS. CDR3 loop: CASSIQGSTEAFF. Here the CDR3 DNA reads TGTGCCAGCAGTATTCAGGGATCGACTGAAGCTTTCTTT.

This clonotype has ten or more counts. The gene calls are TRBV20-1 and TRBJ2-5, with 10 positions matching TRBD1. CDR1 and CDR2 (germline): DFQATT, SNEGSKA (reference sequence). CDR3 size: 14 residues. With V trimmed by 4 bases and J by 2 bases, 4 bases remained unmatched. The CDR3 sequence is CSAKDRGYQETQYF. CDR3 coding DNA: TGCAGTGCTAAGGACAGGGGGTATCAAGAGACCCAGTACTTC.

About this clonotype itself: A much more abundant neighbour one base away suggests this may be a read error. The V and J genes are TRBV2 and TRBJ2-1; TRBD1 matches 8 bases. Trimming took 6 bases from V and 10 from J; bases not matched to a gene: 11. Germline CDR1 and CDR2: SNHLY and FYNNEI. The CDR3 is 14 amino acids. The CDR3: CASRGTGSSYEQFF. The DNA for the CDR3 is TGTGCCAGCAGGGGGACAGGCAGCTCCTACGAGCAGTTCTTC.